The rows below give T cell receptor beta chains drawn from one sample of a study of response to subunit inactivated influenza vaccine. A single record per CDR3 protein comes from TCRdb applying MiXCR to the RT-PCR reads. The profile shows 500,000 to 550,000 distinct CDR3 sequences, 7.2% of them singletons. Sample: PBMCs from blood, taken around 2 years after vaccination. Every receptor here comes from a man aged 50 to 75 who received an inactivated influenza vaccine. Both conserved end residues are part of each CDR3. The D gene is left open where the match is weak. Only some rows state a clone size, as once, few, many or a class for expanded clones.

CDR3: CSALLADKNIQYF
DNA: TGCAGTGCTTTACTAGCGGATAAAAACATTCAGTACTTC
size: NA
J: TRBJ2-4
length: 13
D: TRBD2
V: TRBV20-1

CDR3: CASSLGPLSSGNTIYF
DNA: TGTGCCAGCAGCTTAGGGCCGTTGAGCTCTGGAAACACCATATATTTT
size: NA
J: TRBJ1-3
length: 16
D: NA
V: TRBV11-2

CDR3: CASSTTGGQETQYF
DNA: TGTGCCAGCAGCACCACAGGGGGACAAGAGACCCAGTACTTC
size: few
J: TRBJ2-5
length: 14
D: TRBD1
V: TRBV6-1

CDR3: CASSVATPRDEQFF
DNA: TGTGCCAGCAGCGTAGCGACCCCTAGGGATGAGCAGTTCTTC
size: NA
J: TRBJ2-1
length: 14
D: NA
V: TRBV9

CDR3: CAISDGSAYEQYF
DNA: TGTGCCATCAGTGACGGTAGTGCCTACGAGCAGTACTTC
size: NA
J: TRBJ2-7
length: 13
D: NA
V: TRBV10-3

CDR3: CSASPRLAEVLGQFF
DNA: TGCAGTGCTAGTCCCCGCCTAGCAGAGGTACTTGGGCAGTTCTTC
size: few
J: TRBJ2-1
length: 15
D: NA
V: TRBV20-1

CDR3: CASMRTSGSSPYEQYF
DNA: TGCGCCAGCATGAGGACTAGCGGGAGCTCCCCCTACGAGCAGTACTTC
size: few
J: TRBJ2-7
length: 16
D: TRBD2
V: TRBV10-2

CDR3: CASSSDRGVYGYTF
DNA: TGCGCCAGCAGCTCGGACAGGGGGGTCTATGGCTACACCTTC
size: few
J: TRBJ1-2
length: 14
D: TRBD1
V: TRBV5-1

CDR3: CASSLEAGGFSYEQYF
DNA: TGTGCCAGCAGTTTAGAGGCCGGGGGCTTCTCCTACGAGCAGTACTTC
size: NA
J: TRBJ2-7
length: 16
D: NA
V: TRBV27

CDR3: CASSQGQGGKTQYF
DNA: TGCGCCAGCAGCCAGGGACAGGGTGGAAAGACCCAGTACTTC
size: many
J: TRBJ2-5
length: 14
D: TRBD1
V: TRBV4-1

CDR3: CASSFQTSGSNEQFF
DNA: TGTGCCAGCAGCTTTCAAACTAGCGGGAGCAATGAGCAGTTCTTC
size: many
J: TRBJ2-1
length: 15
D: TRBD2
V: TRBV7-2

CDR3: CASSLYGGGQYYTF
DNA: TGTGCCAGCAGCCTCTATGGGGGGGGGCAATACTACACCTTC
size: NA
J: TRBJ1-2
length: 14
D: NA
V: TRBV7-8

CDR3: CAISPGPGHQETQYF
DNA: TGTGCCATCAGTCCTGGTCCGGGACACCAAGAGACCCAGTACTTC
size: few
J: TRBJ2-5
length: 15
D: NA
V: TRBV10-3

CDR3: CASSSGGHVTDTQYF
DNA: TGTGCCAGCAGCTCTGGGGGACACGTCACAGATACGCAGTATTTT
size: few
J: TRBJ2-3
length: 15
D: NA
V: TRBV7-9

CDR3: CASSSAGFEAFF
DNA: TGTGCCAGCAGCTCTGCGGGTTTCGAAGCTTTCTTT
size: few
J: TRBJ1-1
length: 12
D: NA
V: TRBV12-3/TRBV12-4

CDR3: CASSSFGQRTDTQYF
DNA: TGCGCCAGCAGCTCCTTTGGGCAACGCACAGATACGCAGTATTTT
size: NA
J: TRBJ2-3
length: 15
D: NA
V: TRBV5-1

CDR3: CASSQRNAGTSTYEQYF
DNA: TGTGCCAGCAGCCAACGCAATGCCGGGACATCTACCTACGAGCAGTACTTC
size: many
J: TRBJ2-7
length: 17
D: NA
V: TRBV14

CDR3: CASSYWTGGFYEQYF
DNA: TGTGCCAGCAGCTACTGGACAGGGGGATTTTACGAGCAGTACTTC
size: few
J: TRBJ2-7
length: 15
D: TRBD1
V: TRBV5-6

CDR3: CASSFGWRESTETQYF
DNA: TGTGCCAGCAGTTTCGGTTGGCGGGAGAGCACAGAGACGCAGTATTTT
size: NA
J: TRBJ2-3
length: 16
D: TRBD2
V: TRBV12-3/TRBV12-4

CDR3: CASRGSGTHNEQFF
DNA: TGTGCCAGCAGAGGTAGCGGGACGCACAATGAGCAGTTCTTC
size: NA
J: TRBJ2-1
length: 14
D: TRBD2
V: TRBV7-9

CDR3: CASSLTWGLTGELFF
DNA: TGTGCCAGCAGTTTAACCTGGGGGCTCACCGGGGAGCTGTTTTTT
size: few
J: TRBJ2-2
length: 15
D: NA
V: TRBV27

CDR3: CASSTREELETQYF
DNA: TGTGCCAGCAGCACCCGAGAAGAACTGGAGACCCAGTACTTC
size: NA
J: TRBJ2-5
length: 14
D: NA
V: TRBV7-2

CDR3: CASSENLAGGQETQYF
DNA: TGTGCCAGCAGTGAAAATCTTGCGGGGGGTCAAGAGACCCAGTACTTC
size: few
J: TRBJ2-5
length: 16
D: TRBD2
V: TRBV7-2

CDR3: CASSSPTSGRYNEQFF
DNA: TGTGCCAGCAGTTCGCCAACTAGCGGGAGGTACAATGAGCAGTTCTTC
size: NA
J: TRBJ2-1
length: 16
D: TRBD2
V: TRBV27

CDR3: CATSGRNNQPQHF
DNA: TGTGCCACCAGCGGTAGAAACAATCAGCCCCAGCATTTT
size: few
J: TRBJ1-5
length: 13
D: NA
V: TRBV15

CDR3: CSVPGQGTDTQYF
DNA: TGCAGCGTACCGGGACAGGGCACAGATACGCAGTATTTT
size: many
J: TRBJ2-3
length: 13
D: TRBD1
V: TRBV29-1

CDR3: CASSTGRYRQETQYF
DNA: TGCGCCAGCAGCACCGGACGGTACCGGCAAGAGACCCAGTACTTC
size: NA
J: TRBJ2-5
length: 15
D: NA
V: TRBV5-1

CDR3: CASSLDLPYSSYNEQFF
DNA: TGTGCCAGCAGCTTAGATCTCCCGTATAGCTCCTACAATGAGCAGTTCTTC
size: NA
J: TRBJ2-1
length: 17
D: NA
V: TRBV11-2

CDR3: CASSSPGQGALGYTF
DNA: TGTGCCAGCAGTTCTCCGGGACAGGGGGCGCTTGGCTACACCTTC
size: few
J: TRBJ1-2
length: 15
D: TRBD1
V: TRBV27

CDR3: CASSPPLGASSSYEQYF
DNA: TGTGCCAGCAGCCCCCCATTGGGTGCGTCTAGCTCCTACGAGCAGTACTTC
size: few
J: TRBJ2-7
length: 17
D: NA
V: TRBV5-5

CDR3: CASSQRMSEQFF
DNA: TGTGCCAGCAGCCAAAGAATGAGTGAGCAGTTCTTC
size: NA
J: TRBJ2-1
length: 12
D: NA
V: TRBV7-9

CDR3: CASSSRQVSSGNTIYF
DNA: TGTGCCAGCAGTTCTCGACAGGTTAGCTCTGGAAACACCATATATTTT
size: few
J: TRBJ1-3
length: 16
D: NA
V: TRBV6-5

CDR3: CASSAKTGGAGELFF
DNA: TGCGCCAGCAGCGCAAAAACAGGGGGCGCGGGGGAGCTGTTTTTT
size: NA
J: TRBJ2-2
length: 15
D: TRBD1
V: TRBV5-1

CDR3: CASSETTGSNQPQHF
DNA: TGCGCCAGCAGTGAAACAACCGGGAGCAATCAGCCCCAGCATTTT
size: many
J: TRBJ1-5
length: 15
D: NA
V: TRBV10-2

CDR3: CSAKAGLYYNEQFF
DNA: TGCAGTGCTAAAGCGGGATTATACTACAATGAGCAGTTCTTC
size: NA
J: TRBJ2-1
length: 14
D: TRBD2
V: TRBV20-1

CDR3: CSANNRDAWVSPLHF
DNA: TGCAGTGCAAACAACAGGGATGCGTGGGTTTCACCCCTCCACTTT
size: many
J: TRBJ1-6
length: 15
D: NA
V: TRBV20-1

CDR3: CASSPRGTSVIEQYF
DNA: TGTGCCAGCTCACCACGAGGGACTAGTGTCATTGAGCAGTACTTC
size: few
J: TRBJ2-7
length: 15
D: TRBD2
V: TRBV18

CDR3: CASSNPDTDTQYF
DNA: TGTGCCAGCAGCAACCCGGACACAGATACGCAGTATTTT
size: few
J: TRBJ2-3
length: 13
D: NA
V: TRBV7-8

CDR3: CSATLPQGNEQFF
DNA: TGCAGTGCTACCCTACCTCAGGGAAATGAGCAGTTCTTC
size: few
J: TRBJ2-1
length: 13
D: NA
V: TRBV20-1

CDR3: CASSRVGGVHGYTF
DNA: TGTGCCAGCAGCCGCGTCGGAGGGGTTCATGGCTACACCTTC
size: many
J: TRBJ1-2
length: 14
D: NA
V: TRBV27

CDR3: CASSQGAGLPYNEQFF
DNA: TGTGCCAGCAGCCAAGGGGCCGGACTACCGTACAATGAGCAGTTCTTC
size: few
J: TRBJ2-1
length: 16
D: NA
V: TRBV14

CDR3: CSASRLAGGDTQYF
DNA: TGCAGTGCTAGTCGGCTAGCGGGAGGAGATACGCAGTATTTT
size: few
J: TRBJ2-3
length: 14
D: TRBD2
V: TRBV20-1

CDR3: CASSLWTLAGGTSTDTQYF
DNA: TGTGCCAGCAGTTTATGGACACTAGCGGGAGGGACTAGCACAGATACGCAGTATTTT
size: NA
J: TRBJ2-3
length: 19
D: TRBD2
V: TRBV28

CDR3: CASSQGNYGYTF
DNA: TGCGCCAGCAGCCAGGGAAACTATGGCTACACCTTC
size: many
J: TRBJ1-2
length: 12
D: NA
V: TRBV5-1

CDR3: CAGSETGGNQPQHF
DNA: TGTGCCGGCAGCGAGACAGGAGGCAATCAGCCCCAGCATTTT
size: NA
J: TRBJ1-5
length: 14
D: NA
V: TRBV5-5

CDR3: CASSPLGWTGFPQETQYF
DNA: TGTGCCAGCTCACCACTCGGTTGGACAGGATTCCCTCAAGAGACCCAGTACTTC
size: NA
J: TRBJ2-5
length: 18
D: TRBD1
V: TRBV18

CDR3: CASSLEPQGGYEQYF
DNA: TGTGCCAGCAGCTTAGAGCCACAGGGGGGCTACGAGCAGTACTTC
size: NA
J: TRBJ2-7
length: 15
D: TRBD1
V: TRBV11-2

CDR3: CAIRSDRVETQYF
DNA: TGTGCCATCAGATCGGACAGGGTAGAGACCCAGTACTTC
size: many
J: TRBJ2-5
length: 13
D: TRBD1
V: TRBV10-3

CDR3: CASSSGWNEQFF
DNA: TGTGCCAGCAGTTCAGGATGGAATGAGCAGTTCTTC
size: many
J: TRBJ2-1
length: 12
D: NA
V: TRBV27

CDR3: CAISTTGLQNTGELFF
DNA: TGTGCCATCAGTACCACGGGACTTCAGAACACCGGGGAGCTGTTTTTT
size: NA
J: TRBJ2-2
length: 16
D: NA
V: TRBV10-3

CDR3: CASSQEENEQFF
DNA: TGCGCCAGCAGCCAAGAGGAAAATGAGCAGTTCTTC
size: NA
J: TRBJ2-1
length: 12
D: NA
V: TRBV4-1

CDR3: CASSLGEGSYEQYF
DNA: TGCGCCAGCAGCTTGGGGGAGGGAAGCTACGAGCAGTACTTC
size: NA
J: TRBJ2-7
length: 14
D: TRBD2
V: TRBV4-1

CDR3: CASSQGRGSYEQYF
DNA: TGTGCCAGCAGCCAGGGCAGGGGATCCTACGAGCAGTACTTC
size: NA
J: TRBJ2-7
length: 14
D: NA
V: TRBV4-2